The clone carrying this T cell receptor (beta chain) was found once. The antigen is unknown. This specimen belongs to a study of OX40 agonist ivuxolimab in advanced cancers. Across the whole study: It was ivuxolimab, an agonistic anti-OX40 (CD134) antibody, that patients were treated with. Patients receiving dose escalation had hepatocellular carcinoma, melanoma, renal cell or head and neck cancer.

Method: immunoSEQ multiplex PCR; TCRdb's copy keeps in-frame clones and lacks some. The sample carries 65,000 to 100,000 clones, about 90% recorded once. General study results and limits: Low levels of normalized T-cell clonal expansion also appeared in some nonresponders. Clonal expansion from baseline to week 6 occurred in both CD4+ and CD8+ T cells.

This CDR3 contains 13 residues. Trimming left V 7 bases short and J 4 bases short, with 14 bases between. In germline, CDR1 is SQVTM, CDR2 ANQGSEA. The sequence came from an adult with an advanced solid tumor such as melanoma, head and neck, liver or kidney cancer. This sample comprised CD4+ or CD8+ T cells sorted from blood, obtained in a trial of the OX40 agonist ivuxolimab. The chain links TRBV29-1 to TRBJ1-3, with D perhaps matching TRBD1 (5 bases). CDR3 nucleotide sequence: TGCAGCGCCCGAGGGGTGGGAGGAAACACCATATATTTT. Translation gives CSARGVGGNTIYF.